The 21 T cell receptor beta chains listed next were all sequenced from one sample in a study of blood T cells in healthy people across ages. A second PCR of 7 to 11 cycles used a sample-barcoded 5' primer and a J-beta primer mix. A single record per CDR3 protein comes from TCRdb applying MiXCR to the 5' RACE reads. This sample has more than 1 million distinct CDR3 sequences, with over 35% found just once. Specimen: blood. The receptors were gathered from a woman aged 60-75 years in good health.

This clonotype was picked up a small number of times. The chain uses TRBV9 and TRBJ2-7; D unresolved. CDR1 is SGDLS, CDR2 YYNGEE, per germline. The CDR3 is made up of 14 amino acids. V gave up 0 bases and J gave up 6 bases, with 13 bases separating them. The CDR3 region has the DNA TGTGCCAGCAGCGTAGCGCCTCCGGATGGCGAGCAGTACTTC. It translates to CASSVAPPDGEQYF.

The V call is TRBV6-5, the J call TRBJ2-7; D is uncertain. From germline, CDR1 is MNHEY and CDR2 SVGAGI. This CDR3 region has 13 residues. Deletions cut 8 bases from V and 4 bases from J, with 15 bases between. In DNA form, the CDR3 reads TGTGCCAGCGAGGCAGGAGTCGGGTACGAGCAGTACTTC. This encodes CASEAGVGYEQYF.

This chain connects TRBV6-5 to TRBJ1-2, with D tentatively TRBD1 (5 bases). The CDR3 is 14 residues long. V shed 2 bases and J shed 5 bases, with 12 bases lying between them. Germline loops: CDR1 MNHEY, CDR2 SVGAGI. The CDR3 DNA reads as TGTGCCAGCAGTTACGGGCAGGGCGGGTATGGCTACACCTTC. Translated: CASSYGQGGYGYTF.

This clonotype was picked up one time. The rearrangement joins TRBV20-1 to TRBJ2-7; the D is unclear. CDR1 and CDR2 from the germline V gene are DFQATT and SNEGSKA (reference sequence). Trimming removed 0 bases at V and 4 bases at J, with 10 bases between. The CDR3 extends over 13 amino acids. CDR3 in DNA: TGCAGTGCTAGAGATGTGGCAGCTTACGAGCAGTACTTC. Translating gives CSARDVAAYEQYF.

This rearrangement joins TRBV12-3 or TRBV12-4 to TRBJ2-3, with TRBD2 matching over 10 bases. The CDR3 extends over 15 amino acids. V shed 5 bases and J 2 bases; nucleotides not matched to a gene: 4. The CDR3 sequence is CASSLSGRITDTQYF. The CDR3 coding sequence is TGTGCCAGCAGTCTTAGCGGGAGGATCACAGATACGCAGTATTTT.

This chain uses TRBV6-2 or TRBV6-3 with TRBJ2-1; perhaps TRBD1 as D (5 bases). From germline, CDR1 is MNHEY and CDR2 SVGEGT. V was trimmed by 5 bases and J by 7 bases, leaving 21 bases between them. The CDR3 length is 16 residues. Here the CDR3 DNA reads TGTGCCAGCAGTAACCGACAGATAGGGGTCCCGAATGAGCAGTTCTTC. This gives the protein CASSNRQIGVPNEQFF.

This chain uses TRBV11-2 with TRBJ1-2, with D possibly being TRBD1 (6 bases). Germline CDR1 reads SGHAT; CDR2 reads FQNNGV. This CDR3 region has 14 residues. V was shortened by 4 bases and J by 8 bases, with 17 bases between the two germline ends. CDR3 protein: CASSSKPGHEGYTF. The CDR3, as DNA: TGTGCCAGCAGCTCTAAACCGGGACACGAAGGCTACACCTTC.

The V gene is TRBV7-9, the J gene TRBJ2-1, with D perhaps matching TRBD1 or TRBD2 (6 bases each). The germline CDR1 and CDR2 sequences are SEHNR and FQNEAQ (reference sequence). Trimming cost V 5 bases and J 8 bases, with 16 bases left between them. The CDR3 extends over 14 amino acids. The CDR3 reads CASSSRLGGDEQFF. CDR3 DNA: TGTGCCAGCAGCAGCCGTCTCGGGGGCGATGAGCAGTTCTTC.

This clonotype was seen a single time. One junction end does not reproduce the germline sequence, and a read error may be involved. This sequence joins TRBV6-5 and TRBJ1-4; D is undetermined. Germline assignment: CDR1 MNHEY and CDR2 SVGAGI. The CDR3 has 15 amino acids. In DNA, the CDR3 is TGTGCCAGCAGTCACTCGGGCAGCAGAAGAGAAAAACTGTTTTTT. Amino acids: CASSHSGSRREKLFF.

This clonotype was seen only a few times. The rearrangement uses TRBV5-1 and TRBJ2-1; 8 bases fit TRBD1. Germline V CDR1 and CDR2: SGHRS, YFSETQ. V was clipped by 4 bases and J by 3 bases; unmatched bases: 6. The CDR3 covers 15 residues. CDR3 nucleotides: TGCGCCAGCAGCCCGGACACAGGGGGCTACAATGAGCAGTTCTTC. It is translated as CASSPDTGGYNEQFF. Looking up the rest from reference TRBV5-1 and TRBJ2-1 gives the full variable domain: KAGVTQTPRYLIKTRGQQVTLSCSPISGHRSVSWYQQTPGQGLQFLFEYFSETQRNKGNFPGRFSGRQFSNSRSEMNVSTLELGDSALYLCASSPDTGGYNEQFFGPGTRLTVL.

This clonotype was seen a handful of times. The V gene is TRBV4-2, the J gene TRBJ2-7, with TRBD2 identical over 11 bases. J was trimmed by 2 bases and V by 0 bases; bases with no gene match: 15. The CDR3 is 20 amino acids. Germline-derived CDR1 and CDR2 are LGHNA and YNFKEQ. In nucleotides, the CDR3 is TGTGCCAGCAGCCAAGATCCCTGGCGGACTAGCGGGCATGCCACCTACGAGCAGTACTTC. Residues: CASSQDPWRTSGHATYEQYF.

This clonotype was observed a handful of times. The chain joins TRBV11-2 to TRBJ2-5, with D unresolved. The CDR3 runs 14 residues. The germline CDR1 and CDR2 sequences are SGHAT and FQNNGV. Trimming stripped 5 bases from V and 4 bases from J, with 14 bases between. CDR3 in DNA: TGTGCCAGCAGCCCAGAGGTCTCAAGAGAGACCCAGTACTTC. Its translation: CASSPEVSRETQYF.

On this clonotype: Mismatch with germline at one junction end may stem from a read error. V and J are TRBV4-2 and TRBJ1-1; the D is unclear. The CDR3 has 14 residues. The V gene's germline CDR1 is LGHNA and CDR2 YNFKEQ. CDR3 protein: CASSQGSGETEVFF. The CDR3 region has the DNA TGTGCCAGCAGCCAAGGATCCGGGGAAACTGAAGTTTTCTTT.

The gene calls are TRBV25-1 and TRBJ1-5; D remains unclear. Trimming cost V 5 bases and J 3 bases, with 14 bases left between them. The CDR3 extends over 15 amino acids. Germline CDR1 and CDR2: MGHDK and SYGVNS. CDR3 amino acids: CASSSGRVDNQPQHF. The DNA for the CDR3 is TGTGCCAGCAGTTCCGGACGCGTGGACAATCAGCCCCAGCATTTT.

This rearrangement joins TRBV10-3 to TRBJ1-2; D is unresolved. Trimming left V 7 bases short and J 7 bases short, with 16 bases between. The CDR3 has 13 residues. The germline CDR1 and CDR2 sequences are ENHRY and SYGVKD. This CDR3 reads CAITMDPAGGYTF. The CDR3 nucleotides read TGTGCCATCACTATGGACCCAGCGGGTGGCTACACCTTC.

This clonotype was observed a few times. The chain uses TRBV5-1 and TRBJ2-1, with 7 bases aligning to TRBD1. The CDR3 spans 15 residues. Germline CDR1 reads SGHRS; CDR2 reads YFSETQ. The junction had 6 bases not matched to a gene; V was cut back by 4 bases and J by 2 bases. The CDR3 loop is CASSTGQATYNEQFF. The CDR3 DNA follows: TGCGCCAGCAGCACCGGACAGGCTACCTACAATGAGCAGTTCTTC. Drawing the rest from reference TRBV5-1 and TRBJ2-1, the complete variable domain is KAGVTQTPRYLIKTRGQQVTLSCSPISGHRSVSWYQQTPGQGLQFLFEYFSETQRNKGNFPGRFSGRQFSNSRSEMNVSTLELGDSALYLCASSTGQATYNEQFFGPGTRLTVL.

This chain connects TRBV6-1 to TRBJ2-3; D may be TRBD2 (6 bases). Germline V gene data show CDR1 as MNHNS and CDR2 as SASEGT. This CDR3 has 16 amino acids. V was trimmed by 0 bases and J by 0 bases, leaving 10 bases between them. The CDR3 here is CASSEAAAGSTDTQYF. The CDR3, as DNA: TGTGCCAGCAGTGAAGCGGCGGCGGGGAGCACAGATACGCAGTATTTT.

This clonotype was recorded a few times. This rearrangement joins TRBV7-9 to TRBJ2-7; D call uncertain. CDR3 length: 14 amino acids. Germline V lookup: CDR1 SEHNR, CDR2 FQNEAQ (reference sequence). Between the trimmed V and J ends, which lost 5 bases and 0 bases, there was a span of 11 bases. CDR3 in DNA: TGTGCCAGCAGCAAGCGCGGCAGCTCCTACGAGCAGTACTTC. Amino acid sequence: CASSKRGSSYEQYF.

The J gene is TRBJ1-4, the V gene TRBV3-1; TRBD1 agrees at 9 bases. The CDR3 runs to 16 residues. CDR1 and CDR2 (germline): LGHDT, YNNKEL (reference sequence). J was trimmed by 7 bases and V by 3 bases; bases with no gene match: 9. The CDR3 spells CASSQGTGGEGEKLFF. The CDR3 DNA sequence: TGTGCCAGCAGCCAGGGAACAGGGGGCGAGGGTGAAAAACTGTTTTTT.

The CDR3 sequence: CSVEDRSSRVNTEAFF. The CDR3 DNA follows: TGCAGCGTTGAAGATCGGAGTAGTAGAGTGAACACTGAAGCTTTCTTT. The chain recombines TRBV29-1 with TRBJ1-1; no clear D gene. Per the germline V gene, CDR1 is SQVTM and CDR2 is ANQGSEA. The CDR3 has 16 amino acids. V was trimmed by 0 bases and J by 0 bases, leaving 14 bases between them. The complete variable domain, with remaining parts taken from reference TRBV29-1 and TRBJ1-1, reads SAVISQKPSRDICQRGTSLTIQCQVDSQVTMMFWYRQQPGQSLTLIATANQGSEATYESGFVIDKFPISRPNLTFSTLTVSNMSPEDSSIYLCSVEDRSSRVNTEAFFGQGTRLTVV.

V is TRBV5-4 and J is TRBJ2-1; TRBD1 is a possible D gene (6 bases). TRBJ2-7 explains the end of the DNA better; the J call may be wrong. This CDR3 spans 15 amino acids. The V gene's germline CDR1 is SGHNT and CDR2 YYREEE (reference sequence). The CDR3 coding sequence is TGTGCCAGCAGCACCTTAAGGGGGATGCACAATGAGCAGTACTTC. Its protein product is CASSTLRGMHNEQYF.